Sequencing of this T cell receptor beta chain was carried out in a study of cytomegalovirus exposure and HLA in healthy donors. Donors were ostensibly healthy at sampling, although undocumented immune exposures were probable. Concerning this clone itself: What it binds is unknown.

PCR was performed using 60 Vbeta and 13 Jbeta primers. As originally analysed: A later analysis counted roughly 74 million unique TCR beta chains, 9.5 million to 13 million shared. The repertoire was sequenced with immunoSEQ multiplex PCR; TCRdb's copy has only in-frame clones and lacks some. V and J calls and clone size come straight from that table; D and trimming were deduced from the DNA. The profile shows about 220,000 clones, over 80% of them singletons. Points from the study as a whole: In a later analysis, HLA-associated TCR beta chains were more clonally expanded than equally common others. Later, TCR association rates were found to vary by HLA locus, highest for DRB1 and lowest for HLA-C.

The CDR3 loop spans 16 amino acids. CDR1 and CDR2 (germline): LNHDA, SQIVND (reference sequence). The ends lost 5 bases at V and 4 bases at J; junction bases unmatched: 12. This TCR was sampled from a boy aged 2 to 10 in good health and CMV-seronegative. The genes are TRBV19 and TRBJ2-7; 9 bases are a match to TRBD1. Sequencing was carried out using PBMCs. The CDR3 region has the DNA TGTGCCAGTAGTTGGACAGGGGCCACGATGGATTACGAGCAGTACTTC. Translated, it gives CASSWTGATMDYEQYF. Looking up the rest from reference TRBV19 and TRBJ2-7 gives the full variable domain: DGGITQSPKYLFRKEGQNVTLSCEQNLNHDAMYWYRQDPGQGLRLIYYSQIVNDFQKGDIAEGYSVSREKKESFPLTVTSAQKNPTAFYLCASSWTGATMDYEQYFGPGTRLTVT.